This T cell receptor (beta chain) emerged from a study of tumor and adjacent non-tumor tissue in lung cancer. Study results and caveats: Normal lung showed higher cumulative top 100 clone frequency than tumor. TCR diversity was significantly greater in tumor than normal lung tissue.

This sample's RNA came from whole unsorted tissue. Germline lookup yields CDR1 SGHNT and CDR2 YENEEA. The V gene lost 5 bases and the J gene lost 19 bases, with 27 bases spanning the gap. The CDR3 extends over 15 amino acids. To note about this clonotype: The target antigen is unknown.

Three rounds of nested PCR, following a modified ARM-PCR protocol, produced the TCRbeta library. TCRdb processed the multiplex PCR reads anew with MiXCR; each CDR3 protein has one entry. The sample lists more than 90,000 distinct CDR3 sequences, 67% occurring once. Material: lung tumor tissue. The sequence was collected from a man aged 55 to 70 with non-small cell lung cancer. This chain uses TRBV11-3 with TRBJ2-6; perhaps TRBD1 as D (6 bases). CDR3 nucleotide sequence: TGTGCCAGCAGCCAACAGGGTTCTGAGGCCAACGTACTAACTTTC. Amino acids: CASSQQGSEANVLTF.